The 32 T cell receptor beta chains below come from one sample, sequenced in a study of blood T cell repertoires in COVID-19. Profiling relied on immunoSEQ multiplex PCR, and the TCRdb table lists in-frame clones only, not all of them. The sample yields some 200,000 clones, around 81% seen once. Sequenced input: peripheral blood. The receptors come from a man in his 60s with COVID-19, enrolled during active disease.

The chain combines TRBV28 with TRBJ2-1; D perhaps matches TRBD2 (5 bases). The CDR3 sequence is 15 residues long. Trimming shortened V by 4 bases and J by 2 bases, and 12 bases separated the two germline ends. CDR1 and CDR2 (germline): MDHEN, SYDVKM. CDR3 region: CASSSLGGTYNEQFF. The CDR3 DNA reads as TGTGCCAGCAGTTCGTTAGGAGGCACCTACAATGAGCAGTTCTTC.

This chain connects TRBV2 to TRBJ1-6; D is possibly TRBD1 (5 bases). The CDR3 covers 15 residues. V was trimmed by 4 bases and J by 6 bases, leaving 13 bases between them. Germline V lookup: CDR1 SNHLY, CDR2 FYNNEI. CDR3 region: CASSVNSGANSPLHF. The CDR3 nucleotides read TGTGCCAGCAGTGTAAACAGTGGGGCTAATTCACCCCTCCACTTT.

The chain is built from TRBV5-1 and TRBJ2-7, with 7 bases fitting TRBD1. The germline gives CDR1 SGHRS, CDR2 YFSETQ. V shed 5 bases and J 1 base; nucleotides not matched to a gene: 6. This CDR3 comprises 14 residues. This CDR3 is CASRPGTESYEQYF. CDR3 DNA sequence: TGCGCCAGCAGACCCGGGACAGAGTCCTACGAGCAGTACTTC.

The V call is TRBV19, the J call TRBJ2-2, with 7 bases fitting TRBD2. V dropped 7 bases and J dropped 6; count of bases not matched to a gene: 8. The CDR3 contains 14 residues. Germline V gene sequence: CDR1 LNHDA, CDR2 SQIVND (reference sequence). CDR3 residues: CASTHRRESGELFF. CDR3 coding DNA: TGTGCCAGTACACATCGGCGGGAGTCCGGGGAGCTGTTTTTT.

The CDR3 bases are TGTGCCACTTCAGAGGGGGAAAATTCACCCCTCCACTTT. This encodes CATSEGENSPLHF. The chain employs TRBV6-4 and TRBJ1-6; tentative D call: TRBD1 (6 bases). Germline V gene data show CDR1 as MRHNA and CDR2 as SNTAGT. Trimming took off 10 bases at V and 7 bases at J, with 14 bases between the two ends. The CDR3 totals 13 residues.

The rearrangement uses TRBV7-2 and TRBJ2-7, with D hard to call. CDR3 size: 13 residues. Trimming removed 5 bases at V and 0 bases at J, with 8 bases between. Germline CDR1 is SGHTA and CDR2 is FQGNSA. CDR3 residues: CASSNRASYEQYF. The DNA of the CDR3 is TGTGCCAGCAGCAATAGAGCCTCCTACGAGCAGTACTTC.

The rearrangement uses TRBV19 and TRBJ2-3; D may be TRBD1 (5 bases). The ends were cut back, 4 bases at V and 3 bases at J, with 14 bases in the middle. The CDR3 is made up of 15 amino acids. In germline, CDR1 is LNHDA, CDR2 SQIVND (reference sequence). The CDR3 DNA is TGTGCCAGTAGTACAGGGCCTCAGAGGACAGATACGCAGTATTTT. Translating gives CASSTGPQRTDTQYF.

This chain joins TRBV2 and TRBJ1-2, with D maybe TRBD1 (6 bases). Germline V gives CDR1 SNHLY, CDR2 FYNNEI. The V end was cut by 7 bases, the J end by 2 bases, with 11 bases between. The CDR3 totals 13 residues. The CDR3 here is CASTHRDNYGYTF. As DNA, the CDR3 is TGTGCCAGCACTCACAGGGACAACTATGGCTACACCTTC.

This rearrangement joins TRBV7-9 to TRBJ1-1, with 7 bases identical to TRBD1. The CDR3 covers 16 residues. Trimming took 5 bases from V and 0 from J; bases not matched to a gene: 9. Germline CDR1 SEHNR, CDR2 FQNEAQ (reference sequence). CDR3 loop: CASSLGTASMNTEAFF. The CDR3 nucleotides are TGTGCCAGCAGCCTGGGGACAGCGAGCATGAACACTGAAGCTTTCTTT.

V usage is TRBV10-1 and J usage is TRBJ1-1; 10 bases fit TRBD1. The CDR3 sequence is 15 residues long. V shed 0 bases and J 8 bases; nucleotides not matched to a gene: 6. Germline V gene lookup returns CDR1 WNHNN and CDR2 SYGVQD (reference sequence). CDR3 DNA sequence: TGCGCCAGCAGTGAGTCGAGGACAGGGGGGCTAGAAGCTTTCTTT. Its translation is CASSESRTGGLEAFF.

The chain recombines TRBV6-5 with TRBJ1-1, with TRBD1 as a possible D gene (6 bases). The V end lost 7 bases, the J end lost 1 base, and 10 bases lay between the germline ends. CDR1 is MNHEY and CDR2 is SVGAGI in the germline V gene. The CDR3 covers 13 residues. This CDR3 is CASTWGRNTEAFF. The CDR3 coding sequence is TGTGCCAGCACCTGGGGGCGGAACACTGAAGCTTTCTTT.

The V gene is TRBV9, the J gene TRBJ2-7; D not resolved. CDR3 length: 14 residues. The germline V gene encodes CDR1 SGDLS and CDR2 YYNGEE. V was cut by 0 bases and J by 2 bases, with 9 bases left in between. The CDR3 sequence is CASSVGSRPYEQYF. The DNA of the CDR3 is TGTGCCAGCAGCGTAGGCTCCAGGCCCTACGAGCAGTACTTC.

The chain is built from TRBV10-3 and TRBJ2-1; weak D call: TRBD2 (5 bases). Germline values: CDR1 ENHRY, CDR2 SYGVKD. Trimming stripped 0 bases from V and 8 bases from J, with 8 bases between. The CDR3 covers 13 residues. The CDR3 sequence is CAISESNSDEQFF. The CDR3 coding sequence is TGTGCCATCAGTGAGTCGAATAGCGATGAGCAGTTCTTC.

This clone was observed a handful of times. CDR3 in DNA: TGTGCCAGCAGCGCAAACCTGGACAGGTGGGGTGAAAAACTGTTTTTT. It is translated as CASSANLDRWGEKLFF. This rearrangement joins TRBV7-9 to TRBJ1-4; TRBD1 agrees at 7 bases. The CDR3 runs to 16 residues. CDR1 and CDR2 from the germline V gene are SEHNR and FQNEAQ (reference sequence). V was pared by 5 bases and J by 7 bases, with 13 bases of the junction left unmatched.

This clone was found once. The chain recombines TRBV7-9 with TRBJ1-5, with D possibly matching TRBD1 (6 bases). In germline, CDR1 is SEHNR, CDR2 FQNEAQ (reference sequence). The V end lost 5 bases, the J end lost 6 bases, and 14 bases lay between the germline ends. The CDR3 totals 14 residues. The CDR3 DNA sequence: TGTGCCAGCAGCCACCAGGGGTTGGTTCAGCCCCAGCATTTT. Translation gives CASSHQGLVQPQHF. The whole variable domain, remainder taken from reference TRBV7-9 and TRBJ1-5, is DTGVSQNPRHKITKRGQNVTFRCDPISEHNRLYWYRQTLGQGPEFLTYFQNEAQLEKSRLLSDRFSAERPKGSFSTLEIQRTEQGDSAMYLCASSHQGLVQPQHFGDGTRLSIL.

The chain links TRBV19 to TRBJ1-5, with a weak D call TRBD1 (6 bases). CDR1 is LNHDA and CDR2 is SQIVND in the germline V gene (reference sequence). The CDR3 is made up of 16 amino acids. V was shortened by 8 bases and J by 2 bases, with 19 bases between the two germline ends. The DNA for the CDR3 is TGTGCCAGTGGGGCAGGGGTGCAAGTAGGCAATCAGCCCCAGCATTTT. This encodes CASGAGVQVGNQPQHF.

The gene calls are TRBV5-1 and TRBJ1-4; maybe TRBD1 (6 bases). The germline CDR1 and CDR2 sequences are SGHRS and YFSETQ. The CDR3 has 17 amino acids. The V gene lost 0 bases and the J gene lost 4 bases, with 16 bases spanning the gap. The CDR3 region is CASSLGTQGSFNEKLFF. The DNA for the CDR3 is TGCGCCAGCAGCTTGGGGACACAGGGCTCCTTTAATGAAAAACTGTTTTTT.

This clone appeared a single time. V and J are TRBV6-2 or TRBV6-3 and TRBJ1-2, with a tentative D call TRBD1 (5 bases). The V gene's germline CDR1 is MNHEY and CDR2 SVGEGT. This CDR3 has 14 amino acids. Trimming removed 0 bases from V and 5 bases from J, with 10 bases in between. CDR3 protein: CASSYSSRGYGYTF. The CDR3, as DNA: TGTGCCAGCAGTTACTCGTCCCGGGGGTATGGCTACACCTTC.

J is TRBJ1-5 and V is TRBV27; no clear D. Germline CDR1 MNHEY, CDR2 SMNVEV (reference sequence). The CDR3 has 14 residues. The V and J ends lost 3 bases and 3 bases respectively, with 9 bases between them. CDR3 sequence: CASSLEANNQPQHF. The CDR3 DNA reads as TGTGCCAGCAGTTTGGAGGCCAACAATCAGCCCCAGCATTTT.

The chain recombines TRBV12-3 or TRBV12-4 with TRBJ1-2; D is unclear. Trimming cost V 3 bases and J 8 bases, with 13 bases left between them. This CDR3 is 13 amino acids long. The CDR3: CASSLLVRGGYTF. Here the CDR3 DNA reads TGTGCCAGCAGTTTGCTAGTACGGGGAGGCTACACCTTC.

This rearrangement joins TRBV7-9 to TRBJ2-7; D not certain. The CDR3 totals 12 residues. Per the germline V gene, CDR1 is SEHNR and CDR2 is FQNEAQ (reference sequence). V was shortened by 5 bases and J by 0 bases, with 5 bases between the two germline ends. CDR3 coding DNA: TGTGCCAGCAGCGCCAGCTCCTACGAGCAGTACTTC. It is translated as CASSASSYEQYF.

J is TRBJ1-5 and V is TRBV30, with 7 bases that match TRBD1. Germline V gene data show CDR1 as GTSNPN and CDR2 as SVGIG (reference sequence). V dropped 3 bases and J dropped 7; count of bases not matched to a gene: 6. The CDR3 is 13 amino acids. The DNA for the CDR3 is TGTGCCTGGAGCGGACAGGAGGCCCAGCCCCAGCATTTT. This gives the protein CAWSGQEAQPQHF.

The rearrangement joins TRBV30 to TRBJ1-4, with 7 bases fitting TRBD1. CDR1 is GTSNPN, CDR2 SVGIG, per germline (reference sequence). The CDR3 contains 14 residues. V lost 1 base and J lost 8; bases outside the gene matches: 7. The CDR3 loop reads CAWSGYRGGEKLFF. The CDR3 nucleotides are TGTGCCTGGAGTGGATACAGGGGCGGGGAAAAACTGTTTTTT.

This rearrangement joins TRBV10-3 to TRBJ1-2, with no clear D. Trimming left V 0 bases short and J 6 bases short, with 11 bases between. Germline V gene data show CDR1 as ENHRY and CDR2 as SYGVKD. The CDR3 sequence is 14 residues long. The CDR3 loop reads CAISESTGLDGYTF. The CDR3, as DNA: TGTGCCATCAGTGAGTCTACGGGTCTTGATGGCTACACCTTC.

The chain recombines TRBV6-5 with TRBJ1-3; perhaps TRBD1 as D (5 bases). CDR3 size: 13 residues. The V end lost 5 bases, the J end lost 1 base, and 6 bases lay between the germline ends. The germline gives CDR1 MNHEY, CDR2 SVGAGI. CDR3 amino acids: CASSQGSGNTIYF. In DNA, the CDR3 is TGTGCCAGCAGTCAGGGATCTGGAAACACCATATATTTT.

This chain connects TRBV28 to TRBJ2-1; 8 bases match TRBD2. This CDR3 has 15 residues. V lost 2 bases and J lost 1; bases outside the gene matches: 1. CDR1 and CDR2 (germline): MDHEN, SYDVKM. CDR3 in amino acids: CASSLREGSYNEQFF. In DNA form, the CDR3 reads TGTGCCAGCAGTTTACGGGAGGGTTCCTACAATGAGCAGTTCTTC.

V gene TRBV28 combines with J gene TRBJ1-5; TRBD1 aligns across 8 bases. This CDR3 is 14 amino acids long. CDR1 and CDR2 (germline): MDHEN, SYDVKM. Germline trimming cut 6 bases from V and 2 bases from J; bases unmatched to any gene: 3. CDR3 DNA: TGTGCCAGCAGGATGACAGGGGGCAATCAGCCCCAGCATTTT. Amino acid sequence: CASRMTGGNQPQHF.

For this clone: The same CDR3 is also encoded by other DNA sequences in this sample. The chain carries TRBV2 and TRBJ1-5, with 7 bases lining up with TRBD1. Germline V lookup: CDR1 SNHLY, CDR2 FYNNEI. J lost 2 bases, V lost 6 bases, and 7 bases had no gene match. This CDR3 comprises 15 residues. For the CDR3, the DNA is TGTGCCAGCAGCCCGACAGGGTTCGGCAATCAGCCCCAGCATTTT. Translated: CASSPTGFGNQPQHF.

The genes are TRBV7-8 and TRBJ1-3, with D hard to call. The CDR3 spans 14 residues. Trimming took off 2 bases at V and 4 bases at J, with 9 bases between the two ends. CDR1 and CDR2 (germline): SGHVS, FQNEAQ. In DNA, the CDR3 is TGTGCCAGCAGCTTACGAGGGATCGGAAACACCATATATTTT. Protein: CASSLRGIGNTIYF.

The CDR3 DNA reads as TGTGCCTCTCAAAACTCGGGGACTGAAGCTTTCTTT. It encodes CASQNSGTEAFF. The chain recombines TRBV12-3 or TRBV12-4 with TRBJ1-1; no definite D call. Trimming cost V 11 bases and J 5 bases, with 15 bases left between them. The length of the CDR3 is 12 residues.

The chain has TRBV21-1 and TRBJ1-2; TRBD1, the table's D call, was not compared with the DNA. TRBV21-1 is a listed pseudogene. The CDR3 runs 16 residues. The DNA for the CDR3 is TGTGCCAGCAGCGCTCCCCGGACAGGGGCGTACTATGGCTACACCTTC. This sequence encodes CASSAPRTGAYYGYTF.

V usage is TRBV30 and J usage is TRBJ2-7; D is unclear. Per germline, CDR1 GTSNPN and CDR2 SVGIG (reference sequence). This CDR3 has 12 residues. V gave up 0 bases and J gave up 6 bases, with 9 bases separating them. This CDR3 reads CAWSVNPTEQYF. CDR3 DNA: TGTGCCTGGAGTGTAAACCCTACCGAGCAGTACTTC.